This T cell receptor beta chain was documented in a study of response to subunit inactivated influenza vaccine (dated by TCRdb to 2017 to 2018). With respect to the entire study: Deep quantitative profiling of the T cell receptor repertoire was used in the study to follow responses to a trivalent subunit inactivated influenza vaccine. The paper as a whole reports these results and caveats: The authors proposed that each seasonal influenza vaccination may bring in only a limited number of new T cells.

On this clonotype itself: This clone's antigen is unknown. No much larger clonotype is one base removed from it; base qualities were not supplied.

The CDR3 runs 14 residues from the cysteine to the phenylalanine. Left in the record is the CDR3 DNA by itself, 42 bases read in frame from the first base. A distance of 7 bases separates the germline ends of V and J, which lose 1 base and 3 bases respectively. Library construction relied on RT-PCR. Instrument used: Illumina HiSeq 2500. TCRdb's own reprocessing of the public reads used fastp at Q25 and MiXCR and kept productive beta chains. Duplicate CDR3 protein sequences are folded into a single record with the most common DNA and genes. The sample profile shows almost 600,000 distinct CDR3 sequences; 13% to 15% of them were found once. Over 8.5% of the sample comes from the top ten.

The TCR sequence derives from a man aged 50 to 59 who received an inactivated influenza vaccine. Donor details come from another sample of the same person, matched by shared clones. The starting material was PBMCs from blood, obtained 11 to 12 days after vaccination. The chain uses TRBV12-3 or TRBV12-4 and TRBJ1-5; the D gene identity is not certain. The bases read TGTGCCAGCAGTTTAGGGAGGGTCAATCAGCCCCAGCATTTT. This encodes CASSLGRVNQPQHF.